These T cell receptor beta chains were read from a single sample in a study of CD8 T cells in Susac syndrome. TCRdb recomputed calls from the immunoSEQ multiplex PCR reads with MiXCR, one row per CDR3 protein. The sample has more than 100,000 distinct CDR3 sequences; around 94% are singletons. The sample was CD8+ T cells from PBMCs. The source is a human donor with Susac syndrome. Each CDR3 is given with its conserved first and last residue. Fields, in order: J gene, D gene, clone size, V gene, CDR3 DNA, CDR3 protein. The D gene is left open where the match is weak. Rows give clone size only sometimes, using once, few, many, or a class for an expanded clone.

TRBJ1-5 | - | - | TRBV20-1 | TGCAGTGCTAGTGTGATAAATAGCAATCAGCCCCAGCATTTT | CSASVINSNQPQHF
TRBJ2-2 | TRBD2 | - | TRBV29-1 | TGCAGCGTTAAAAGCGGGGGTGGAACCGGGGAGCTGTTTTTT | CSVKSGGGTGELFF
TRBJ2-2 | TRBD2 | - | TRBV29-1 | TGCAGCCCCTCCGGGGGGACCGGGGAGCTGTTTTTT | CSPSGGTGELFF
TRBJ2-1 | - | once | TRBV25-1 | TGTGCCAGCAGAGGACAGAATGAGCAGTTCTTC | CASRGQNEQFF
TRBJ2-7 | TRBD1 | - | TRBV20-1 | TGCAGTGCTCAGCTAAGGACAGGGATCTACGAGCAGTACTTC | CSAQLRTGIYEQYF
TRBJ1-1 | - | - | TRBV7-9 | TGTGCCAGCAGCTTAGGGGGCAGGGAAGATTTCTTT | CASSLGGREDFF
TRBJ2-5 | TRBD2 | - | TRBV29-1 | TGCAGCGGGGGAGGACTAGCGGGGGGACAAGAGACCCAGTACTTC | CSGGGLAGGQETQYF
TRBJ1-1 | TRBD1 | - | TRBV29-1 | TGCAGCGTTCAGTTTGGGACAGGGAACACTGAAGCTTTCTTT | CSVQFGTGNTEAFF
TRBJ2-7 | - | - | TRBV14 | TGTGCCAGCAGCCAAGCCCGCAGGGCGTACGAGCAGTACTTC | CASSQARRAYEQYF
TRBJ2-5 | - | - | TRBV3-1 | TGTGCCAGCAGCCAAGATCCCGTGGGGGGAGAGACCCAGTACTTC | CASSQDPVGGETQYF
TRBJ1-2 | - | - | TRBV4-2 | TGTGCCAGCAGCCAAGAGTCGAAGGCTTACTATGGCTACACCTTC | CASSQESKAYYGYTF
TRBJ2-1 | - | - | TRBV12-3/TRBV12-4 | TGTGCCAGCAGTTTAGAAAGCAATGAGCAGTTCTTC | CASSLESNEQFF
TRBJ2-5 | - | - | TRBV6-2/TRBV6-3 | TGTGCCAGCAGTCACCCCTTCGGGGGGCCACTTCAAGAGACCCAGTACTTC | CASSHPFGGPLQETQYF
TRBJ2-2 | TRBD2 | - | TRBV20-1 | TGCAGTGCTAGACACCCACGGGGGGAGACGACACCCGGGGAGCTGTTTTTT | CSARHPRGETTPGELFF
TRBJ1-5 | - | - | TRBV6-5 | TGTGCCAGCAGTTCCTTGGAGGGCGGTCAGCCCCAGCATTTT | CASSSLEGGQPQHF
TRBJ1-2 | TRBD1 | - | TRBV29-1 | TGCAGCGTCGTGGACAGGGGACATGGCTACACCTTC | CSVVDRGHGYTF
TRBJ1-6 | - | - | TRBV20-1 | TGCAGTGCCCTCAGCTCCTATAATTCACCCCTCCACTTT | CSALSSYNSPLHF
TRBJ1-2 | TRBD1 | once | TRBV6-5 | TGTGCCAGCAGTTACGCCGGACAGGGGGGCGGCTACACCTTC | CASSYAGQGGGYTF
TRBJ1-5 | TRBD1 | - | TRBV6-4 | TGTGCCAGCAGTGACTCAGGGACAGAGAGCAATCAGCCCCAGCATTTT | CASSDSGTESNQPQHF
TRBJ2-4 | - | - | TRBV6-5 | TGTGCCAGCAGTTACCGAGAAGGGTTGGGACTAGCCAAAAACATTCAGTACTTC | CASSYREGLGLAKNIQYF
TRBJ2-2 | - | - | TRBV27 | TGTGCCAGCAGTTTATCGGCTTTTTCTGGAAAGGTCGGGGAGCTGTTTTTT | CASSLSAFSGKVGELFF
TRBJ2-7 | - | - | TRBV29-1 | TGCAGCGTTGAAGATGGCGCCTACGAGCAGTACTTC | CSVEDGAYEQYF